This note documents a single T cell receptor beta chain sequence. This table comes from immunoSEQ multiplex PCR, and its TCRdb copy is limited to in-frame clones, with some not included. The profile shows 8,800 or so clones, about 82% of them singletons. The sample is drawn from a study of circulating tumor DNA in untreated peripheral T-cell lymphoma. The material sequenced was tumor tissue. This clonotype originated in a human donor with peripheral T-cell lymphoma.

CDR3 sequence (DNA): TGTGCCTGGAGTGTAACAGGGCACGAGCAGTACTTC. It specifies CAWSVTGHEQYF. The rearrangement uses TRBV30 and TRBJ2-7; weak D call: TRBD1 (6 bases). Trimming took 0 bases from V and 5 from J, leaving 8 bases between them. Germline lookup yields CDR1 GTSNPN and CDR2 SVGIG (reference sequence). The CDR3 totals 12 residues.